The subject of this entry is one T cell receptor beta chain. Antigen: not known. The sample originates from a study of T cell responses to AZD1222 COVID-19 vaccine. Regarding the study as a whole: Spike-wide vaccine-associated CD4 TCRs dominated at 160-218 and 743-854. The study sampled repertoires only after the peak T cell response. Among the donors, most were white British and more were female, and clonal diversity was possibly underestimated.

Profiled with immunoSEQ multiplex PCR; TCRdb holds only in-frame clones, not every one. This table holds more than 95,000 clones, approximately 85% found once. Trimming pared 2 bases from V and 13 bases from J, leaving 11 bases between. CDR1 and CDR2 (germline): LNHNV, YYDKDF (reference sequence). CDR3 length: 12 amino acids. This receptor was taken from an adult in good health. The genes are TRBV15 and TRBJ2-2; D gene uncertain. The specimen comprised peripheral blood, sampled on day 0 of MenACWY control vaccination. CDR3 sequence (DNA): TGTGCCACCAGCAGACGCGCAGGCGGGCTGTTTTTT. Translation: CATSRRAGGLFF.